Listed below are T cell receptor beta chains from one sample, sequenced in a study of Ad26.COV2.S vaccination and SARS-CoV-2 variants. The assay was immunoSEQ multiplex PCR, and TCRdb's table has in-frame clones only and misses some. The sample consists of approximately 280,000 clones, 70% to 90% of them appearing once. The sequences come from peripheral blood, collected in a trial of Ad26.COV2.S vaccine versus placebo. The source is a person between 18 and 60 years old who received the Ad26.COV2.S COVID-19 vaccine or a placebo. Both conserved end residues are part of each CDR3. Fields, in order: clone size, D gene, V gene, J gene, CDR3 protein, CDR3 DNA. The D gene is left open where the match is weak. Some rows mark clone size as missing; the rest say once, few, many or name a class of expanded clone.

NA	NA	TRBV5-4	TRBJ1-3	CASSLYGGNTIYF	TGTGCCAGCAGCTTGTACGGGGGAAACACCATATATTTT
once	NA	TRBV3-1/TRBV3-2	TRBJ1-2	CASSQEQGNYGYTF	TGTGCCAGCAGCCAAGAACAGGGAAACTATGGCTACACCTTC
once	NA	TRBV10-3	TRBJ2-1	CAISPLANEQFF	TGTGCCATCAGTCCCCTAGCAAATGAGCAGTTCTTC
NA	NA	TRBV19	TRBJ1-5	CASSTTREGPQHF	TGTGCCAGTAGTACCACCCGGGAGGGGCCCCAGCATTTT
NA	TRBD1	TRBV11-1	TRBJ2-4	CASSPPGQKNIQYF	TGTGCCAGCAGCCCACCGGGACAGAAAAACATTCAGTACTTC
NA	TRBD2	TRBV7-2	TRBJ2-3	CASSLGLANTDTQYF	TGTGCCAGCAGCTTAGGACTAGCGAACACAGATACGCAGTATTTT
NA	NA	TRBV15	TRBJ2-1	CATSREGDTSRGAQQFF	TGTGCCACCAGCAGAGAAGGGGACACGTCGCGGGGAGCTCAGCAGTTCTTC
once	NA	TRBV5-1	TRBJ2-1	CASSLDTYNEQFF	TGCGCCAGCAGCCTCGACACCTACAATGAGCAGTTCTTC
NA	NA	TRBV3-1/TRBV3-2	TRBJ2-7	CASSLLATRPYEQYF	TGTGCCAGCAGCCTACTAGCCACACGTCCCTACGAGCAGTACTTC
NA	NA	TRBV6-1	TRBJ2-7	CASSEAGGFYEQYF	TGTGCCAGCAGTGAAGCGGGGGGCTTCTACGAGCAGTACTTC
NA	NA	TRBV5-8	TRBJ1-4	CASSLGHSTNEKLFF	TGTGCCAGCAGCTTGGGGCACTCAACTAATGAAAAACTGTTTTTT
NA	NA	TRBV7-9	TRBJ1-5	CASSFGKDSNQPQHF	TGTGCCAGCAGCTTCGGCAAAGATAGCAATCAGCCCCAGCATTTT
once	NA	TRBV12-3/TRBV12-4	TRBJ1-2	CASSPGGGGYTF	TGTGCCAGCAGCCCGGGGGGGGGCGGCTACACCTTC
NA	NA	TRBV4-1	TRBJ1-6	CASSQDRNGGNSPLHF	TGCGCCAGCAGCCAAGATAGGAACGGGGGGAATTCACCCCTCCACTTT
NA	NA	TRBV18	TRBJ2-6	CASSTIKPVGGGANVLTF	TGTGCCAGCTCTACCATTAAGCCCGTTGGTGGTGGGGCCAACGTCCTGACTTTC
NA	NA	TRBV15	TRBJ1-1	CATSRDYSRHNTEAFF	TGTGCCACCAGCAGAGATTATTCGAGACACAACACTGAAGCTTTCTTT
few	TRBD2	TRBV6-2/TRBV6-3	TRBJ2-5	CASSQSSMPGGETQYF	TGTGCCAGCAGTCAGTCGAGCATGCCGGGGGGAGAGACCCAGTACTTC
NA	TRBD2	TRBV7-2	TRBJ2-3	CASSLGGGGSDTQYF	TGTGCCAGCAGCTTAGGTGGCGGGGGGTCAGATACGCAGTATTTT
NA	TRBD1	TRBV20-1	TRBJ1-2	CSASLGTGASYGYTF	TGCAGTGCTAGTCTCGGGACAGGGGCTTCATATGGCTACACCTTC
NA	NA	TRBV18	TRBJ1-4	CASSPGPGGEKLFF	TGTGCCAGCTCACCAGGGCCGGGAGGAGAAAAACTGTTTTTT
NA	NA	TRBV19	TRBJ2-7	CASSIQGGTYEQYF	TGTGCCAGTAGTATTCAGGGGGGCACCTACGAGCAGTACTTC
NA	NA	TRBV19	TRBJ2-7	CASSIASEYEQYF	TGTGCCAGTAGTATCGCCAGTGAGTACGAGCAGTACTTC
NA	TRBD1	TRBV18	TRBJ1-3	CASSPGDRGDTIYF	TGTGCCAGCTCACCGGGGGACAGGGGGGACACCATATATTTT
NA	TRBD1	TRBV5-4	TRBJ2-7	CASSDRKGQALF	TGTGCCAGCAGCGATAGGAAGGGACAGGCCCTCTTC
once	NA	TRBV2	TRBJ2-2	CASSLDTGELFF	TGTGCCAGCAGTCTAGACACCGGGGAGCTGTTTTTT
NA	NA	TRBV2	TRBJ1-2	CASSPGWEFYGYTF	TGTGCCAGCAGCCCCGGATGGGAGTTCTATGGCTACACCTTC
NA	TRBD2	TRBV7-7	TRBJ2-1	CASSPSGGGEQFF	TGTGCTAGCAGCCCTAGCGGAGGTGGTGAGCAGTTCTTC
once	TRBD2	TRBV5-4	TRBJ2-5	CASSTGLATLQETQYF	TGTGCCAGCAGCACTGGACTAGCTACATTACAAGAGACCCAGTACTTC
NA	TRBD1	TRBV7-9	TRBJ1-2	CASSKGQGEDEGGYTF	TGTGCCAGCAGCAAAGGACAGGGGGAGGACGAGGGAGGCTACACCTTC
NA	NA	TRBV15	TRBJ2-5	CATSREETQYF	TGTGCCACCAGCAGGGAAGAGACCCAGTACTTC
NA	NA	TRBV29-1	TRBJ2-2	CSASSGELFF	TGCAGCGCCTCGTCCGGGGAGCTGTTTTTT
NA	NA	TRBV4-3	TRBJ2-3	CASSQKGRGDTQYF	TGCGCCAGCAGCCAGAAGGGCAGGGGAGATACGCAGTATTTT
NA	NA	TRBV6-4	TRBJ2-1	CASSVRGDSYNEQFF	TGTGCCAGCAGTGTAAGAGGAGACTCCTACAATGAGCAGTTCTTC
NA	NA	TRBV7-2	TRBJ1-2	CASSLVTGGASTNYGYTF	TGTGCCAGCAGCTTAGTTACAGGAGGGGCCAGCACTAACTATGGCTACACCTTC
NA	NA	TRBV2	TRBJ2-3	CASNPPLTDTQYF	TGTGCCAGCAATCCACCGCTCACAGATACGCAGTATTTT
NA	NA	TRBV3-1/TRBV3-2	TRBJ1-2	CASSQVGAGGNYGYTF	TGTGCCAGCAGCCAAGTGGGGGCCGGAGGTAACTATGGCTACACCTTC
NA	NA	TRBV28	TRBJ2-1	CASSPSRRNEQFF	TGTGCCAGCAGTCCGTCCAGGCGGAATGAGCAGTTCTTC
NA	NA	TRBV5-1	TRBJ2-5	CASSLAGVSQETQYF	TGCGCCAGCAGCTTGGCAGGTGTTTCCCAAGAGACCCAGTACTTC
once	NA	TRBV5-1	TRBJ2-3	CASSFSDTDTQYF	TGCGCCAGCAGCTTTTCGGACACAGATACGCAGTATTTT
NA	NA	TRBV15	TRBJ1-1	CATSRPSDRYEAFF	TGTGCCACCAGCAGGCCGTCCGACAGGTATGAAGCTTTCTTT
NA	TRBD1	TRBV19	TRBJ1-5	CASSIYPGGRSNQPQHF	TGTGCCAGTAGTATCTACCCAGGGGGGAGAAGCAATCAGCCCCAGCATTTT
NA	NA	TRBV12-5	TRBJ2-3	CASGLLDGPSDTQYF	TGTGCTAGTGGTTTGCTGGACGGGCCCTCAGATACGCAGTATTTT
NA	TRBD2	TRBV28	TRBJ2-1	CASSPTGPTSGRVNEQFF	TGTGCCAGCAGTCCCACGGGGCCGACTAGCGGGAGGGTCAATGAGCAGTTCTTC
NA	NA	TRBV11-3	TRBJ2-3	CASSRAPTDTQYF	TGTGCCAGCAGCCGAGCCCCCACAGATACGCAGTATTTT
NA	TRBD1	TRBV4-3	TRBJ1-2	CASSQDHVPGQVTYYGYTF	TGCGCCAGCAGCCAAGATCACGTCCCGGGACAGGTAACCTACTATGGCTACACCTTC
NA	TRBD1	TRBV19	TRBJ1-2	CASTADATDRVHGYTF	TGTGCCAGTACCGCGGACGCTACGGACAGGGTGCATGGCTACACCTTC
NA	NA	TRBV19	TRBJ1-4	CASSISRATEKLFF	TGTGCCAGTAGTATTTCTAGGGCAACTGAAAAACTGTTTTTT
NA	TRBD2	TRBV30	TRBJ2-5	CAWSGFWTGGPQTQYF	TGTGCCTGGAGTGGGTTTTGGACGGGAGGGCCGCAGACCCAGTACTTC
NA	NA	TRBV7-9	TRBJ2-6	CASTPFGANVLTF	TGTGCCAGCACCCCCTTTGGGGCCAACGTCCTGACTTTC
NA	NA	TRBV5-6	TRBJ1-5	CASSLGVRQPQHF	TGTGCCAGCAGCTTGGGGGTCCGGCAGCCCCAGCATTTT
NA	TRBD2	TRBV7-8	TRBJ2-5	CASSLGPSGNVETQYF	TGTGCCAGCAGCTTAGGACCCAGCGGGAACGTGGAGACCCAGTACTTC
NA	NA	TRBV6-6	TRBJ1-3	CASSSGQTGRNTIYF	TGTGCCAGCAGTTCTGGACAGACGGGGAGAAACACCATATATTTT
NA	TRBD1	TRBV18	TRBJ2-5	CASSPRPGQGQETQYF	TGTGCCAGCTCACCACGACCGGGACAGGGGCAAGAGACCCAGTACTTC
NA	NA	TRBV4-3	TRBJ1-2	CASSQDLTFAGGVGYTF	TGCGCCAGCAGCCAAGATTTAACGTTCGCGGGGGGCGTTGGCTACACCTTC
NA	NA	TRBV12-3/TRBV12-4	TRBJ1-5	CASSFSGAGTQHF	TGTGCCAGCAGTTTCAGCGGGGCCGGGACCCAGCATTTT